The 27 T cell receptor beta chains below come from one sample, sequenced in a study of T cell clonotyping in hematopoietic cell transplantation. Method: immunoSEQ multiplex PCR; TCRdb's copy keeps in-frame clones and lacks some. The sample contains 6,500 to 8,500 clones, 90% to 95% of which appear only once. Sequencing used PBMCs, obtained 180 days after allogeneic stem cell transplant. The source of these receptors is a female patient aged 45-65 years who had an allogeneic stem cell transplant from an unrelated donor, so the T cells may come from the graft donor. Some clones in this sample may be carry-over from other donors' samples.

This clone was observed a single time. The chain links TRBV2 to TRBJ2-6; D uncertain. From germline, CDR1 is SNHLY and CDR2 FYNNEI. This CDR3 spans 16 amino acids. Deletions cut 5 bases from V and 0 bases from J, with 11 bases between. CDR3 DNA: TGTGCCAGCAGTTCCGGACGGTACTCTGGGGCCAACGTCCTGACTTTC. It codes for CASSSGRYSGANVLTF.

This chain joins TRBV7-6 and TRBJ2-5; TRBD2 matches at 7 bases. Trimming cost V 5 bases and J 7 bases; bases outside gene matches: 7. The CDR3 loop spans 13 amino acids. Looked up from germline, CDR1 is SGHVS and CDR2 is FNYEAQ. CDR3 residues: CASSPGEGGTQYF. The CDR3 DNA reads as TGTGCCAGCAGCCCCGGGGAGGGTGGGACCCAGTACTTC.

V and J are TRBV5-4 and TRBJ2-2, with a possible D match to TRBD1 (6 bases). In germline, CDR1 is SGHNT, CDR2 YYREEE (reference sequence). The CDR3 spans 16 residues. V was shortened by 1 base and J by 4 bases, with 14 bases between the two germline ends. Written as DNA, the CDR3 is TGTGCCAGCAGCTTGCAGTCAGGGGCTTTCACCGGGGAGCTGTTTTTT. Amino acids: CASSLQSGAFTGELFF.

The V call is TRBV5-1, the J call TRBJ1-6; 8 positions match TRBD1. The CDR3 is made up of 16 amino acids. Germline V lookup: CDR1 SGHRS, CDR2 YFSETQ. The junction had 8 bases not matched to a gene; V was cut back by 0 bases and J by 9 bases. CDR3 in amino acids: CASSLDAGGMGSPLHF. CDR3 nucleotides: TGCGCCAGCAGCTTGGACGCAGGGGGCATGGGTTCACCCCTCCACTTT.

The rearrangement links TRBV2 to TRBJ1-2, with 12 bases fitting TRBD1. V gave up 8 bases and J gave up 6 bases; unmatched junction bases: 7. The germline gives CDR1 SNHLY, CDR2 FYNNEI. The length of the CDR3 is 14 residues. Here the CDR3 DNA reads TGTGCCAGCTCCCGGGACAGGGGGCGTCATGGCTACACCTTC. Protein product: CASSRDRGRHGYTF.

The rearrangement uses TRBV7-2 and TRBJ2-5, with TRBD2 matching 9 bases. This CDR3 is 15 amino acids long. Germline CDR1 reads SGHTA; CDR2 reads FQGNSA. V was clipped by 4 bases and J by 5 bases; unmatched bases: 8. CDR3 residues: CASSYEGLAIETQYF. CDR3 nucleotide sequence: TGTGCCAGCAGCTACGAGGGACTAGCAATCGAGACCCAGTACTTC.

The V and J genes are TRBV6-1 and TRBJ1-1, with D hard to call. Germline V CDR1 and CDR2: MNHNS, SASEGT. V lost 1 base and J lost 7, with 10 bases in between. The CDR3 consists of 13 residues. Written as DNA, the CDR3 is TGTGCCAGCAGTGAAGTTGCCAATAGTGAAGCTTTCTTT. It yields the protein CASSEVANSEAFF.

The chain couples TRBV6-5 to TRBJ1-2; D uncertain. The CDR3 covers 15 residues. With 0 bases removed from V and 3 bases from J, the gap between germline ends came to 11 bases. Germline-derived CDR1 and CDR2 are MNHEY and SVGAGI. The chain's CDR3 is CASSYSISHYYGYTF. In DNA, the CDR3 is TGTGCCAGCAGTTACTCGATTTCTCATTACTATGGCTACACCTTC.

The rearrangement uses TRBV2 and TRBJ2-1, with 9 bases identical to TRBD1. The V segment lost 6 bases and the J segment 5 bases; nucleotides outside the gene matches: 20. CDR3 length equals 19 residues. Germline V gives CDR1 SNHLY, CDR2 FYNNEI. CDR3 amino acids: CASRGGQGGSNSGDNEQFF. CDR3 in DNA: TGTGCCAGCAGGGGGGGACAGGGTGGATCGAACTCCGGAGACAATGAGCAGTTCTTC.

The chain employs TRBV30 and TRBJ2-6, with 8 nucleotides matching TRBD1. In germline, CDR1 is GTSNPN, CDR2 SVGIG (reference sequence). The CDR3 has 16 residues. With 2 bases clipped from V and 4 bases from J, the junction kept 7 bases outside the gene matches. CDR3 DNA: TGTGCCTGGAGTACAGGGGGTTCGGTAGGGGCCAACGTCCTGACTTTC. Amino acids: CAWSTGGSVGANVLTF.

The chain couples TRBV29-1 to TRBJ2-5; 11 bases are a match to TRBD2. V shed 5 bases and J 5 bases; nucleotides not matched to a gene: 10. CDR1 SQVTM and CDR2 ANQGSEA come from the germline V gene. The CDR3 extends over 15 amino acids. CDR3 sequence (DNA): TGCAGCGTTTGGGGACTAGCGGTACCAGGGGAGACCCAGTACTTC. This translates into CSVWGLAVPGETQYF.

CDR3 sequence reads: CSGEGGSDYGYTF. CDR3 DNA sequence: TGCAGCGGCGAAGGGGGTTCCGACTATGGCTACACCTTC. The chain carries TRBV29-1 and TRBJ1-2, with D maybe TRBD1 (6 bases). Per the germline V gene, CDR1 is SQVTM and CDR2 is ANQGSEA. Trimming removed 7 bases at V and 3 bases at J, with 15 bases between. The CDR3 has 13 residues.

This chain joins TRBV6-1 and TRBJ1-2, with 8 positions matching TRBD1. CDR1 is MNHNS and CDR2 is SASEGT in the germline V gene. V gave up 2 bases and J gave up 4 bases; unmatched junction bases: 6. The CDR3 consists of 15 residues. CDR3 sequence reads: CASSESNTGGYGYTF. CDR3 DNA: TGTGCCAGCAGTGAATCGAACACAGGGGGCTATGGCTACACCTTC.

This sequence joins TRBV9 and TRBJ2-2, with D hard to call. V was shortened by 2 bases and J by 3 bases, with 5 bases between the two germline ends. Germline CDR1 SGDLS, CDR2 YYNGEE. The CDR3 is 13 residues long. The chain's CDR3 is CASSVEYTGELFF. The CDR3 coding sequence is TGTGCCAGCAGCGTCGAGTACACCGGGGAGCTGTTTTTT.

The chain uses TRBV19 and TRBJ2-6; D is uncertain. The CDR3 is made up of 15 amino acids. Germline CDR1 and CDR2: LNHDA and SQIVND (reference sequence). V was clipped by 2 bases and J by 0 bases, with 5 bases between them. The CDR3, as DNA: TGTGCCAGTAGTATACAGAGCTCTGGGGCCAACGTCCTGACTTTC. Its translation is CASSIQSSGANVLTF. Complete variable domain (other parts from reference TRBV19 and TRBJ2-6): DGGITQSPKYLFRKEGQNVTLSCEQNLNHDAMYWYRQDPGQGLRLIYYSQIVNDFQKGDIAEGYSVSREKKESFPLTVTSAQKNPTAFYLCASSIQSSGANVLTFGAGSRLTVL.

The V gene is TRBV7-9, the J gene TRBJ1-2, with a weak D call TRBD1 (6 bases). The CDR3 totals 12 residues. Deletions cut 4 bases from V and 4 bases from J, with 7 bases between. Germline-derived CDR1 and CDR2 are SEHNR and FQNEAQ (reference sequence). CDR3 region: CASSSDSYGYTF. CDR3 coding DNA: TGTGCCAGCAGCTCGGACAGCTATGGCTACACCTTC.

The chain combines TRBV18 with TRBJ2-7; 9 nucleotides agree with TRBD1. This CDR3 region has 16 residues. The V segment lost 3 bases and the J segment 7 bases; nucleotides outside the gene matches: 13. Germline loops: CDR1 KGHSH, CDR2 LQKENI. In DNA form, the CDR3 reads TGTGCCAGCTCACCCCTGGACAGGGGACGTGTGTTGGAGCAGTACTTC. Translating it yields CASSPLDRGRVLEQYF.

The rearrangement joins TRBV6-5 to TRBJ2-7, with a possible D match to TRBD1 (6 bases). Germline CDR1 reads MNHEY; CDR2 reads SVGAGI. The CDR3 sequence is 15 residues long. Trimming removed 4 bases from V and 4 bases from J, with 17 bases in between. DNA of the CDR3: TGTGCCAGCAGTTCCAGTTCAGGGGCGGTTTACGAGCAGTACGTC. This gives the protein CASSSSSGAVYEQYV.

The V call is TRBV15, the J call TRBJ2-3, with D maybe TRBD2 (5 bases). The V end was cut by 6 bases, the J end by 0 bases, with 13 bases between. Germline V gene sequence: CDR1 LNHNV, CDR2 YYDKDF (reference sequence). This CDR3 has 15 amino acids. CDR3 in DNA: TGTGCCACCAGACGCCCAGCGGAGAGCACAGATACGCAGTATTTT. Protein product: CATRRPAESTDTQYF.

The genes are TRBV9 and TRBJ1-2; no definite D call. The ends were cut back, 4 bases at V and 2 bases at J, with 21 bases in the middle. The germline CDR1 and CDR2 sequences are SGDLS and YYNGEE. The CDR3 sequence is 17 residues long. CDR3 protein: CASSPKGPGRINYGYTF. CDR3 nucleotides: TGTGCCAGCAGCCCCAAGGGCCCCGGGCGGATAAACTATGGCTACACCTTC.

CDR3 coding DNA: TGTGCTAGTGGTTTGCCGCGGAATGAAAAACTGTTTTTT. Protein product: CASGLPRNEKLFF. This chain connects TRBV12-5 to TRBJ1-4; unclear D gene. The CDR3 runs to 13 residues. With 2 bases removed from V and 5 bases from J, the gap between germline ends came to 6 bases. Germline CDR1 and CDR2: LGHNT and FRNRAP. The full variable domain, with the rest looked up from reference TRBV12-5 and TRBJ1-4, is DARVTQTPRHKVTEMGQEVTMRCQPILGHNTVFWYRQTMMQGLELLAYFRNRAPLDDSGMPKDRFSAEMPDATLATLKIQPSEPRDSAVYFCASGLPRNEKLFFGSGTQLSVL.

The chain is built from TRBV6-5 and TRBJ2-5; 9 bases fit TRBD1. CDR1 and CDR2 from the germline V gene are MNHEY and SVGAGI. The J segment lost 2 bases and the V segment lost 2 bases, leaving 0 bases of the junction unmatched. The CDR3 consists of 14 residues. The CDR3 is CASSYGTGQETQYF. CDR3 DNA: TGTGCCAGCAGTTACGGGACAGGGCAAGAGACCCAGTACTTC.

The V call is TRBV11-2, the J call TRBJ2-5; TRBD2 matches 7 bases. The CDR3 spans 16 residues. The J segment lost 1 base and the V segment lost 4 bases, leaving 9 bases of the junction unmatched. Per the germline V gene, CDR1 is SGHAT and CDR2 is FQNNGV. For the CDR3, the DNA is TGTGCCAGCAGCTGGGGAATTAGCGGGCGCCAAGAGACCCAGTACTTC. Translation: CASSWGISGRQETQYF.

The rearrangement uses TRBV5-7 and TRBJ2-7; TRBD2 matches 12 bases. TRBV5-7 has ORF status, its function being uncertain. This CDR3 is built from 16 residues. The junction had 3 bases not matched to a gene; V was cut back by 2 bases and J by 0 bases. The CDR3 bases are TGTGCCAGCAGCTTTGCTAGCGGGAGGGTCTCCTACGAGCAGTACTTC. It translates to CASSFASGRVSYEQYF.

The gene calls are TRBV2 and TRBJ2-3, with 10 nucleotides matching TRBD2. CDR1 and CDR2 (germline): SNHLY, FYNNEI. The CDR3 has 14 residues. The V segment lost 5 bases and the J segment 6 bases; nucleotides outside the gene matches: 5. The CDR3 reads CASSSGGAGDTQYF. DNA of the CDR3: TGTGCCAGCAGTAGCGGGGGGGCCGGTGATACGCAGTATTTT.

The table lists this clone with a few counts. The J gene is TRBJ1-6, the V gene TRBV21-1; the table's D call, TRBD1, was not checked against the DNA. TRBV21-1 is a pseudogene locus. The CDR3 runs to 16 residues. In DNA form, the CDR3 reads TGTGCCAGCAGAGGACAGCCCCACTCCTATAATTCACCCCTCCACTTT. This gives the protein CASRGQPHSYNSPLHF.

V gene TRBV30 combines with J gene TRBJ1-5, with 9 bases identical to TRBD1. J gave up 4 bases and V 5 bases, and 6 bases lay outside the gene matches. Germline CDR1 and CDR2: GTSNPN and SVGIG (reference sequence). This CDR3 is 14 amino acids long. CDR3 sequence reads: CAWATGTGNQPQHF. The CDR3 DNA reads as TGTGCCTGGGCCACCGGGACAGGGAATCAGCCCCAGCATTTT.